Listed here are 27 T cell receptor beta chains from one sample, sequenced in a study of T cell changes during pregnancy in multiple sclerosis. Sequencing was performed with immunoSEQ multiplex PCR; in TCRdb, only in-frame clones are kept and a portion is missing. The data show 72,000 or so clones, with just over 90% seen just once and more than 2% held by the top ten. Sequencing used peripheral blood, obtained in the second trimester of pregnancy. The receptor source for this set is a female donor with multiple sclerosis, enrolled in a pregnancy study.

The chain has TRBV5-4 and TRBJ1-4; 7 bases map to TRBD1. Germline CDR1 and CDR2: SGHNT and YYREEE (reference sequence). V dropped 9 bases and J dropped 5; count of bases not matched to a gene: 7. The CDR3 totals 13 residues. The CDR3 sequence is CATAGQLNEKLFF. For the CDR3, the DNA is TGTGCCACCGCGGGACAGTTAAATGAAAAACTGTTTTTT.

The rearrangement joins TRBV7-9 to TRBJ2-1; 11 nucleotides agree with TRBD2. Germline trimming cut 5 bases from V and 9 bases from J; bases unmatched to any gene: 9. Germline CDR1 is SEHNR and CDR2 is FQNEAQ (reference sequence). The CDR3 totals 15 residues. The CDR3 protein is CASSLSGTSGSEQFF. CDR3 coding DNA: TGTGCCAGCAGCCTATCCGGGACTAGCGGTAGTGAGCAGTTCTTC. The whole variable domain, remainder taken from reference TRBV7-9 and TRBJ2-1, is DTGVSQNPRHKITKRGQNVTFRCDPISEHNRLYWYRQTLGQGPEFLTYFQNEAQLEKSRLLSDRFSAERPKGSFSTLEIQRTEQGDSAMYLCASSLSGTSGSEQFFGPGTRLTVL.

As to this clone: In the same sample, other DNA sequences code for this CDR3. The chain recombines TRBV9 with TRBJ1-2; D is unresolved. The CDR3 is made up of 12 amino acids. CDR1 is SGDLS and CDR2 is YYNGEE in the germline V gene. The germline V and J ends were trimmed by 0 bases and 7 bases, with 7 bases remaining between them. The CDR3 loop is CASSVGGGGYTF. The CDR3 DNA reads TGTGCCAGCAGCGTAGGGGGAGGTGGCTACACCTTC.

The genes are TRBV7-3 and TRBJ1-1, with 8 bases matching TRBD1. J was trimmed by 1 base and V by 5 bases; bases with no gene match: 6. CDR3 length equals 15 residues. Germline assignment: CDR1 SGHTA and CDR2 FQGTGA. CDR3 bases: TGTGCCAGCAGCCTACGCGGACAGGGGAACACTGAAGCTTTCTTT. Its protein product is CASSLRGQGNTEAFF.

The rearrangement links TRBV19 to TRBJ2-6, with D hard to call. Germline CDR1 and CDR2: LNHDA and SQIVND (reference sequence). The V end lost 4 bases, the J end lost 3 bases, and 10 bases lay between the germline ends. The CDR3 is made up of 15 amino acids. The CDR3 loop is CASSTPRSGANVLTF. DNA for the CDR3: TGTGCCAGTAGTACACCCCGTAGTGGGGCCAACGTCCTGACTTTC.

The CDR3 nucleotides read TGTGCCAGCAGCCCCCGGAACGTACAGGGAGGGGCGGTAGCTTTCTTT. Amino acid sequence: CASSPRNVQGGAVAFF. The chain recombines TRBV5-4 with TRBJ1-1, with TRBD1 as a possible D gene (6 bases). The CDR3 covers 16 residues. Germline-derived CDR1 and CDR2 are SGHNT and YYREEE (reference sequence). Trimming pared 4 bases from V and 10 bases from J, leaving 26 bases between. The full variable domain, with the rest looked up from reference TRBV5-4 and TRBJ1-1, is ETGVTQSPTHLIKTRGQQVTLRCSSQSGHNTVSWYQQALGQGPQFIFQYYREEENGRGNFPPRFSGLQFPNYSSELNVNALELDDSALYLCASSPRNVQGGAVAFFGQGTRLTVV.

The chain uses TRBV21-1 and TRBJ2-7; the tabulated D call, TRBD1, remains unverified against the DNA. TRBV21-1 is flagged as a pseudogene. The CDR3 runs to 18 residues. CDR3 in amino acids: CASSILNTPYRDSYEQYF. The CDR3 DNA is TGTGCCAGCAGCATCCTAAATACCCCCTACAGGGACTCCTACGAGCAGTACTTC.

This clone was recorded once. The chain links TRBV27 to TRBJ1-6, with TRBD1 as a possible D gene (5 bases). V was cut by 0 bases and J by 1 base, with 13 bases left in between. Looked up from germline, CDR1 is MNHEY and CDR2 is SMNVEV (reference sequence). The length of the CDR3 is 18 residues. The CDR3 is CASSLSGGLRSYNSPLHF. The CDR3 region has the DNA TGTGCCAGCAGTTTATCGGGGGGACTACGGTCCTATAATTCACCCCTCCACTTT.

The chain combines TRBV9 with TRBJ2-5; TRBD1 matches at 8 bases. V shed 10 bases and J 4 bases; nucleotides not matched to a gene: 6. The germline V gene has CDR1 SGDLS and CDR2 YYNGEE. This CDR3 spans 12 amino acids. The CDR3 loop is CAGQGLRETQYF. CDR3 in DNA: TGTGCCGGACAGGGTCTCCGAGAGACCCAGTACTTC.

J is TRBJ1-3 and V is TRBV5-1, with 8 bases fitting TRBD1. Looked up from germline, CDR1 is SGHRS and CDR2 is YFSETQ. The trim removed 3 bases at V and 5 bases at J, leaving 4 bases unmatched. This CDR3 is 14 amino acids long. The CDR3 DNA is TGCGCCAGCAGCTCAGGACAGGGAAGAAACACCATATATTTT. This gives the protein CASSSGQGRNTIYF.

The J gene is TRBJ1-6, the V gene TRBV30; TRBD1 matches at 8 bases. V was pared by 0 bases and J by 8 bases, with 0 bases of the junction left unmatched. Germline-derived CDR1 and CDR2 are GTSNPN and SVGIG (reference sequence). The CDR3 runs 13 residues. In DNA, the CDR3 is TGTGCCTGGAGTGTGGACAGGGATTCACCCCTCCACTTT. This translates into CAWSVDRDSPLHF.

This clone was picked up a small number of times. The chain links TRBV2 to TRBJ1-2; 8 bases align to TRBD1. J was trimmed by 4 bases and V by 6 bases; bases with no gene match: 4. This CDR3 spans 13 amino acids. Germline CDR1 is SNHLY and CDR2 is FYNNEI. CDR3 in DNA: TGTGCCAGCAGGGACAGGGTTACCTATGGCTACACCTTC. Translated, it gives CASRDRVTYGYTF.

V usage is TRBV28 and J usage is TRBJ2-7, with 9 bases lining up with TRBD1. The ends lost 7 bases at V and 9 bases at J; junction bases unmatched: 13. Germline V gene data show CDR1 as MDHEN and CDR2 as SYDVKM. The CDR3 is 14 amino acids. The CDR3 loop reads CASNTPGTGSVQYF. The CDR3 coding sequence is TGTGCCAGCAATACCCCCGGGACAGGGTCGGTGCAGTACTTC.

The chain recombines TRBV7-9 with TRBJ1-6, with a weak D call TRBD1 (6 bases). Trimming shortened V by 7 bases and J by 10 bases, and 17 bases separated the two germline ends. CDR3 size: 14 residues. CDR1 SEHNR and CDR2 FQNEAQ come from the germline V gene (reference sequence). In DNA, the CDR3 is TGTGCCAGCACCGAGGGGGGGGTTCTCTCACCCCTCCACTTT. The encoded protein is CASTEGGVLSPLHF.

The chain is built from TRBV9 and TRBJ2-7; 10 nucleotides line up with TRBD2. The germline gives CDR1 SGDLS, CDR2 YYNGEE. V gave up 4 bases and J gave up 5 bases; unmatched junction bases: 9. This CDR3 is 15 amino acids long. CDR3 coding DNA: TGTGCCAGCAGCATGGATAGCGGGGGGAATAACGAGCAGTACTTC. Translation gives CASSMDSGGNNEQYF.

The chain employs TRBV7-2 and TRBJ1-1; no clear D gene. The CDR3 length is 11 residues. V lost 6 bases and J lost 7, with 9 bases in between. Per germline, CDR1 SGHTA and CDR2 FQGNSA. The CDR3 DNA reads as TGTGCCAGCAGACCTATCTATGAAGCTTTCTTT. Its protein is CASRPIYEAFF.

The CDR3 DNA follows: TGTGCCACACACCCCGGGACCTATAATTCACCCCTCCACTTT. Translation gives CATHPGTYNSPLHF. V usage is TRBV2 and J usage is TRBJ1-6; D is ambiguous. The CDR3 runs to 14 residues. The ends were cut back, 10 bases at V and 2 bases at J, with 12 bases in the middle. CDR1 is SNHLY and CDR2 is FYNNEI in the germline V gene.

The chain uses TRBV7-9 and TRBJ1-5, with D possibly TRBD1 on 6 matching bases. Between the trimmed V and J ends, which lost 5 bases and 0 bases, there was a span of 14 bases. CDR1 is SEHNR, CDR2 FQNEAQ, per germline (reference sequence). The CDR3 spans 16 residues. The CDR3 coding sequence is TGTGCCAGCAGCATTGGACAGCTGGATAGCAATCAGCCCCAGCATTTT. This codes for CASSIGQLDSNQPQHF.

The V and J genes are TRBV6-5 and TRBJ1-1; D perhaps matches TRBD1 (6 bases). Trimming left V 7 bases short and J 6 bases short, with 9 bases between. The CDR3 runs 11 residues. Germline V CDR1 and CDR2: MNHEY, SVGAGI. The chain's CDR3 is CASIGQSEAFF. The CDR3 DNA sequence: TGTGCCAGCATCGGACAGTCTGAAGCTTTCTTT.

This chain links TRBV11-2 with TRBJ1-4; no clear D. CDR1 and CDR2 (germline): SGHAT, FQNNGV. The CDR3 consists of 18 residues. V dropped 1 base and J dropped 8 bases, with 23 bases sitting between them. The CDR3 DNA is TGTGCCAGCAGCTTAGTCCCGCGTCCGGTCCGGAGCGGGGAAAAACTGTTTTTT. Amino acids: CASSLVPRPVRSGEKLFF.

V gene TRBV15 combines with J gene TRBJ1-2; TRBD1 agrees at 9 bases. The germline V gene has CDR1 LNHNV and CDR2 YYDKDF (reference sequence). This CDR3 is 15 amino acids long. The V segment lost 1 base and the J segment 8 bases; nucleotides outside the gene matches: 8. The CDR3 here is CATSRAGTGTWGYTF. CDR3 DNA: TGTGCCACCAGCAGAGCCGGGACAGGGACTTGGGGCTACACCTTC.

The chain combines TRBV11-3 with TRBJ2-5, with D unresolved. This CDR3 has 12 residues. V was trimmed by 0 bases and J by 14 bases, leaving 13 bases between them. The germline V gene has CDR1 SGHNT and CDR2 YENEEA. CDR3: CASSLDPTDSYF. For the CDR3, the DNA is TGTGCCAGCAGCTTAGATCCCACAGATAGTTACTTC. Full variable domain (outside the CDR3, taken from reference TRBV11-3 and TRBJ2-5): EAGVVQSPRYKIIEKKQPVAFWCNPISGHNTLYWYLQNLGQGPELLIRYENEEAVDDSQLPKDRFSAERLKGVDSTLKIQPAELGDSAVYLCASSLDPTDSYFGPGTRLLVL.

This clone was counted a single time. J is TRBJ2-7 and V is TRBV5-6; 13 nucleotides align to TRBD2. Germline CDR1 and CDR2: SGHDT and YYEEEE. Trimming removed 3 bases from V and 3 bases from J; junction bases left unmatched: 6. The CDR3 extends over 16 amino acids. CDR3 sequence (DNA): TGTGCCAGCAGCTGGATGACTAGCGGGGGGAACTACGAGCAGTACTTC. Encoded protein: CASSWMTSGGNYEQYF.

The chain uses TRBV7-9 and TRBJ2-7, with TRBD1 matching over 9 bases. The CDR3 is 15 residues long. V trimming: 1 base; J trimming: 7 bases; junction bases outside the gene matches: 8. Germline lookup yields CDR1 SEHNR and CDR2 FQNEAQ (reference sequence). CDR3 protein: CASSLDGTGREEQYF. The CDR3 DNA is TGTGCCAGCAGCTTAGACGGGACAGGGCGGGAAGAGCAGTACTTC.

DNA of the CDR3: TGTGCCACCGGCACTAGCGGCAGCTCCTACGAGCAGTACTTC. Translating gives CATGTSGSSYEQYF. This chain connects TRBV6-1 to TRBJ2-7; TRBD2 matches 8 bases. J was trimmed by 0 bases and V by 10 bases; bases with no gene match: 8. The germline V gene has CDR1 MNHNS and CDR2 SASEGT. This CDR3 has 14 amino acids.

The chain employs TRBV2 and TRBJ1-2; maybe TRBD1 (6 bases). CDR3 size: 15 residues. V lost 8 bases and J 0 bases, leaving 16 bases between the germline ends. Germline V CDR1 and CDR2: SNHLY, FYNNEI. CDR3 DNA: TGTGCCAGCTCTCGGGGGGCGGCAACTAACTATGGCTACACCTTC. Amino acids: CASSRGAATNYGYTF. Full variable domain (rest looked up from reference TRBV2 and TRBJ1-2): EPEVTQTPSHQVTQMGQEVILRCVPISNHLYFYWYRQILGQKVEFLVSFYNNEISEKSEIFDDQFSVERPDGSNFTLKIRSTKLEDSAMYFCASSRGAATNYGYTFGSGTRLTVV.

This chain joins TRBV5-4 and TRBJ2-7, with a possible D match to TRBD1 (6 bases). Germline V gene data show CDR1 as SGHNT and CDR2 as YYREEE (reference sequence). V lost 3 bases, J lost 2 bases, and 12 bases lay in between. The CDR3 has 14 residues. The CDR3 bases are TGTGCCAGCAGCTCCATGACAGGTCCCTACGAGCAGTACTTC. Its translation is CASSSMTGPYEQYF.